The clone carrying this T cell receptor beta chain was detected only a few times. Its antigen remains unidentified. Graves' hyperthyroidism was deemed stable given no ophthalmopathy progression within 18 months. Together with thyroid ultrasound, orbital computed tomography, serum thyroxine and TRAb, clinical symptoms were used for diagnoses. This sample was included in a study of T cells in Graves' hyperthyroidism and ophthalmopathy. Study observations and caveats: Among clonotypes expanded in thyroid above 0.001, most were also found in blood. Model-based prediction identified ophthalmopathy a median 6.5 months prior to its onset.

Researchers took RNA transcripts and amplified the TCR beta CDR3 regions from them. First-round RT-PCR with HTBI primers amplified the TCR CDR3 region. TCRdb passed the multiplex PCR reads through MiXCR, listing each CDR3 protein once. The sample contains fewer than 550,000 distinct CDR3 sequences, 15% to 19% of which appear only once. Germline V lookup: CDR1 SGHRS, CDR2 YFSETQ. V dropped 3 bases and J dropped 2; count of bases not matched to a gene: 2. The CDR3 length is 17 residues. This sequence originates from a young woman with Graves' hyperthyroidism. The sample was blood. V is TRBV5-1 and J is TRBJ2-1; TRBD2 aligns across 16 bases. CDR3 DNA: TGCGCCAGCAGCTGGGGACTAGCGGGGGGGACCTACAATGAGCAGTTCTTC. It codes for CASSWGLAGGTYNEQFF.